Listed here are 5 T cell receptor beta chains from one sample, sequenced in a study of identical twins. TCRdb re-called the 5' RACE reads with MiXCR, one entry per CDR3 protein. The sample consists of 450,000 or so distinct CDR3 sequences, more than 20% of them appearing once. This sample was shared with a second study, whose subject was T cells expressing NK-cell markers.

Sequencing was performed on CD4+ T cells sorted from blood. These receptors came from a woman between 18 and 29 years old in good health.

This clonotype turned up a few times. The CDR3 loop reads CASSLARSTAGGHHTQYF. Written as DNA, the CDR3 is TGTGCCAGCAGCTTAGCCCGATCTACGGCGGGGGGGCACCATACGCAGTATTTT. The V and J genes are TRBV11-1 and TRBJ2-3; 9 bases fit TRBD2. V lost 0 bases to trimming and J lost 7 bases; unmatched junction nucleotides: 14. CDR1 and CDR2 from the germline V gene are SGHAT and FQDESV (reference sequence). The CDR3 runs to 18 residues.

The chain couples TRBV9 to TRBJ2-1; 11 bases map to TRBD2. The CDR3 loop spans 16 amino acids. Germline V CDR1 and CDR2: SGDLS, YYNGEE. The V gene end was trimmed by 3 bases and the J gene end by 0 bases; junction bases not matched to a gene: 2. The DNA for the CDR3 is TGTGCCAGCAGCGGTAGCGGGAGGGCCTCCTACAATGAGCAGTTCTTC. The encoded protein is CASSGSGRASYNEQFF.

There are a few counts of this clonotype. The chain links TRBV15 to TRBJ2-2; D may correspond to TRBD1 or TRBD2 (6 bases each). Trimming took off 5 bases at V and 3 bases at J, with 16 bases between the two ends. This CDR3 spans 16 amino acids. The germline gives CDR1 LNHNV, CDR2 YYDKDF (reference sequence). As DNA, the CDR3 is TGTGCCACCAGCCCCGGGGGAGGACAGTACACCGGGGAGCTGTTTTTT. Its protein product is CATSPGGGQYTGELFF.

In nucleotides, the CDR3 is TGTGCCAGCAGTACAGCGGGAGCCGGCACCGGGGAGCTGTTTTTT. Residues: CASSTAGAGTGELFF. The V call is TRBV6-2 or TRBV6-3, the J call TRBJ2-2; 8 bases agree with TRBD2. The CDR3 consists of 15 residues. The germline V gene has CDR1 MNHEY and CDR2 SVGEGT. Trimming took 5 bases from V and 4 from J; bases not matched to a gene: 6.

The rearrangement joins TRBV7-6 to TRBJ2-7, with D perhaps being TRBD1 or TRBD2 (6 bases each). The CDR3 covers 16 residues. Germline CDR1 and CDR2: SGHVS and FNYEAQ. Trimming removed 5 bases from V and 3 bases from J, with 20 bases in between. CDR3 loop: CASSLNRGRQNYEQYF. For the CDR3, the DNA is TGTGCCAGCAGCCTGAATAGGGGGAGGCAGAACTACGAGCAGTACTTC.